The TCR beta chain under discussion was sequenced for a study of cytomegalovirus exposure and HLA in healthy donors. PCR amplification relied on 60 Vbeta primers (plus 13 Jbeta primers). Profiled with immunoSEQ multiplex PCR; TCRdb holds only in-frame clones, not every one. The table lists 80,000 to 130,000 clones, approximately 68% of them singletons. V shed 0 bases and J 7 bases; nucleotides not matched to a gene: 3. CDR1 SGHKS and CDR2 YYEKEE come from the germline V gene (reference sequence). CDR3 length equals 15 residues. J is TRBJ2-1 and V is TRBV5-5; 11 bases line up with TRBD2. Sequences were obtained from PBMCs. This sequence was found in a woman aged 18 to 35 in good health and CMV-seropositive. CDR3 residues: CASSLGGLAGNEQFF. The CDR3 region has the DNA TGTGCCAGCAGCTTGGGTGGACTAGCGGGTAATGAGCAGTTCTTC.